Sequencing of this TCR beta chain was carried out in a study of blood T cells in healthy people across ages (dated by TCRdb to between 2015 and 2017). Background for the entire study: In model experiments, template switching captured about one uniquely barcoded TCR beta cDNA molecule for every two T cells. Using deep sequencing normalized with unique cDNA molecular identifiers, the study measured how TCR beta repertoire diversity changes with age. The donors were divided into four age groups: young (average about 15 years), middle-aged (roughly 42), aged (approximately 59) and long-lived (82). To avoid experimental bias, donors of different ages were spread randomly across the sequencing lanes. The study analyzed two additional independent replicas of 1 million unique cDNA reads from the same blood draw for two donors, one aged 18 to 30 and one aged 80 or older. Here is what the overall study found, with its caveats: Because donor CMV infection status was unknown, age-related changes in expanded clonotypes were potentially confounded. Estimates of total diversity based on one million sequenced T cells were considered lower bounds and underestimates. Compared with the aged group, more naive CD4+ T cells, fewer expanded clones and increased TCR diversity were shown by the long-lived group, suggesting age selection. Observed TCR beta diversity correlated strongly with the percentage of naive T cells measured by flow cytometry. As age increased, observed TCR beta diversity per million T cells dropped in a roughly linear way, and a significant reduction was already evident by age about 40. Since profiling was done on bulk unsorted PBMCs, naive and antigen-experienced compartments could not be conclusively compared.

This clonotype was observed a few times. What this receptor recognizes is not known. The record has no base qualities; no much larger clone is one base away. Receptor libraries were prepared by 5' RACE. Sequencing used an Illumina HiSeq 2500. A second roughly 6 to 12 cycle PCR used a sample-barcoded 5' primer and a J-beta primer mix. A template-switch 5' adaptor carrying 12 random nucleotides introduced a unique molecular identifier onto each TCR beta cDNA molecule. Each sample yielded at least 2.5 million CDR3-containing paired-end reads. All of the RNA was converted into first-strand cDNA using the Mint cDNA synthesis kit, with a TRBC-specific oligonucleotide serving as the primer. After uracil-DNA glycosylase treatment, a first 18-cycle PCR used universal primers M1SS and BC2_uni_R on all cDNA. The original pipeline was this. For normalization, 1 million high-quality reads were randomly selected from each sample, with every read carrying a distinct molecular identifier. Reads sharing molecular identifiers were discarded rather than binned into consensus sequences. MiTCR, set to a Q25 quality threshold and the strictest error-elimination algorithm, was used for CDR3 identification, clonotype clustering and error correction. A nonparametric unseen species model using Euler transformation provided a lower-bound estimate of total TCR beta diversity. TCRdb took the public reads, trimmed them with fastp at Q25, ran MiXCR for clone calling and kept in-frame beta chains. Records with the same CDR3 protein are collapsed into one entry carrying the most frequent genes and DNA. The V and J calls follow TCRdb's processing rather than the paper's. The sample table holds about 1.5 million distinct CDR3 sequences, of which roughly two fifths were seen once. Jointly, the top ten make up roughly 3.7% of the sample.

Donors were a few dozen systemically healthy Caucasian individuals from Russia aged 6 to 90 years. Each donor gave 8 to 10 milliliters of peripheral blood, drawn into EDTA-treated Vacutainer tubes. PBMCs were isolated by Ficoll-Paque density-gradient centrifugation, with at least 6 million obtained per sample. Total RNA, at least 6 micrograms per sample, was extracted from PBMCs with Trizol reagent. For every donor, flow cytometry on a PBMC aliquot measured the percentage of naive CD45RAhigh/CD27high T cells. Sample: blood. This clonotype originated in a woman aged 18 to 35 in good health.

The DNA sequence is given as TGCGCCAGCAGCTTGGTCTTCGACGGAGAAAGCTCCTACGAGCAGTACTTC. Its translation is CASSLVFDGESSYEQYF. This chain is built from TRBV5-1 and TRBJ2-7; too little of a D gene remains to name it. Including the terminal cysteine and phenylalanine, the CDR3 comprises 17 residues. The read is trimmed to its CDR3 DNA, 51 bases read in frame from base 1. According to the germline V gene, CDR1 reads SGHRS and CDR2 reads YFSETQ. The junction carries 16 bases between V and J, which are trimmed by 0 bases and 0 bases respectively.